These T cell receptor beta chains were read from a single sample in a study of cytomegalovirus exposure and HLA in healthy donors. Here immunoSEQ multiplex PCR was the method, and the copy in TCRdb shows in-frame clones only, minus some. This sample carries 120,000 or so clones, approximately 78% of them seen once, and the ten largest clones take over 5.5%. The sample was PBMCs. These receptors were taken from a woman aged 40 to 50 in good health and CMV-seronegative. CDR3s include the opening cysteine and the closing phenylalanine or tryptophan. A D gene is named only where the DNA matches it firmly. The size field is filled for only some rows; it gives once, few, many or a size class.

CDR3 DNA	CDR3 protein	clone size	D gene	V gene	J gene
TGTGCCAGCACTGACAGGGGAGATAATCAGCCCCAGCATTTT	CASTDRGDNQPQHF	.	TRBD1	TRBV6-1	TRBJ1-5
TGTGCCAGTAGAGGGATAAGAAATGAGCAGTTCTTC	CASRGIRNEQFF	.	.	TRBV2	TRBJ2-1
TGTGCCAGCAGCTTAATGGCAGGGAATAATGAAAAACTGTTTTTT	CASSLMAGNNEKLFF	once	.	TRBV7-6	TRBJ1-4
TGTGCCAGCTCCGGGAGTTACGAGCAGTACTTC	CASSGSYEQYF	.	.	TRBV7-9	TRBJ2-7
TGTGCTAGTGGACTTGCCCCCGGGGAGCTGTTTTTT	CASGLAPGELFF	.	.	TRBV12-5	TRBJ2-2
TGTGCCAGTAAAGACTGGAATGAGGATACGCAGTATTTT	CASKDWNEDTQYF	.	.	TRBV19	TRBJ2-3
TGCGCCAGCAGTCTTGGACAGTTCAATGAGCAGTTCTTC	CASSLGQFNEQFF	few	.	TRBV10-1	TRBJ2-1
TGTGCCAGCAGCCTAGCGGAGCTTGAGACCCAGTACTTC	CASSLAELETQYF	.	TRBD2	TRBV28	TRBJ2-5
TGCGCCAGCGCGACCGGGACAGAAGAGACCCAGTACTTC	CASATGTEETQYF	.	TRBD1	TRBV5-1	TRBJ2-5
TGTGCCAGCAGTTACTCGGAAAACGGGGACTATGGCTACACCTTC	CASSYSENGDYGYTF	few	.	TRBV6-5	TRBJ1-2
TGTGCCAGCAGCCATAAAGGGGATAGCAATCAGCCCCAGCATTTT	CASSHKGDSNQPQHF	.	.	TRBV4-2	TRBJ1-5
TGTGCCAGCAGCCCCCCGGATACGCAGTATTTT	CASSPPDTQYF	once	.	TRBV7-9	TRBJ2-3
TGTGCCAGCAGCCGGACTATTAGTGAGCAGTTCTTC	CASSRTISEQFF	.	.	TRBV7-9	TRBJ2-1
TGTGCCAGCAGTGAAGCGCCTGCGGGAGCCGTCGAGACCCAGTACTTC	CASSEAPAGAVETQYF	.	TRBD2	TRBV2	TRBJ2-5
TGTGCCAGTAGTATGGACGCAACAGGGGGTACTAGCTCCTACAATGAGCAGTTCTTC	CASSMDATGGTSSYNEQFF	.	TRBD1	TRBV19	TRBJ2-1
TGTGCCAGCGCGGAGGGACCAAGCACAGATACGCAGTATTTT	CASAEGPSTDTQYF	.	.	TRBV5-6	TRBJ2-3
TGTGCCACCAGCAGAGATTCGTCAGGACGGAGGGCTTTAGCTTTCTTT	CATSRDSSGRRALAFF	.	.	TRBV15	TRBJ1-1
TGTGCCAGCAGTTACGTGACCGGGGGCTACACCTTC	CASSYVTGGYTF	.	.	TRBV6-5	TRBJ1-2
TGTGCCAGCAGCTTATATTATCAGCCCCAGCATTTT	CASSLYYQPQHF	.	.	TRBV7-2	TRBJ1-5
TGTGCCAGCAGCCAAGAGGTAGCGGAGCCCACAGATACGCAGTATTTT	CASSQEVAEPTDTQYF	.	.	TRBV4-2	TRBJ2-3
TGTGCCAGCAGTGAAACAGGGCACGAGCAGTACTTC	CASSETGHEQYF	.	.	TRBV25-1	TRBJ2-7
TGCAGCGTTGAAGGAGACGTCCACGGGAACAATGAAAAACTGTTTTTT	CSVEGDVHGNNEKLFF	.	.	TRBV29-1	TRBJ1-4
TGTTCCAGCAGCTTGGTCCCGGTGTCCTCTGGAAACACCATATATTTT	CSSSLVPVSSGNTIYF	few	.	TRBV7-9	TRBJ1-3
TGTGCCAGCAGGGTACAGGGGAGCTATGGCTACACCTTC	CASRVQGSYGYTF	.	TRBD1	TRBV2	TRBJ1-2
TGCAGCCTCTCCCAGGCCGGGACAGGGAGTCTGTCCGAGCAGTACTTC	CSLSQAGTGSLSEQYF	.	TRBD1	TRBV29-1	TRBJ2-7
TGTGCCAGCACCTCGACTAGCGGGAGCGATACGCAGTATTTT	CASTSTSGSDTQYF	.	TRBD2	TRBV4-2	TRBJ2-3
TGTGCCAGCAGCCCATCCGGGACACCCTCCACCTACGAGCAGTACTTC	CASSPSGTPSTYEQYF	.	.	TRBV14	TRBJ2-7
TGTGCCAGCAGCTCCCCCCGTGGAGGGGGGGTAGAAGAGACCCAGTACTTC	CASSSPRGGGVEETQYF	.	.	TRBV7-9	TRBJ2-5
TGTGCCATCAGCTTACAGGGGGCGTTGGACCAGTACTTC	CAISLQGALDQYF	.	TRBD1	TRBV10-3	TRBJ2-5